The 20 T cell receptor beta chains below come from one sample, sequenced in a study of blood T cell repertoires in COVID-19. TCRdb keeps only in-frame clones here, not all; method: immunoSEQ multiplex PCR. The repertoire holds approximately 350,000 clones, 85% to 90% seen once, with 0.95% to 1.1% in the top ten. The sequencing input was PBMCs or T cells enriched from blood (not recorded which). These receptor sequences come from a man aged 18 to 35 who had recovered from COVID-19.

This clone was detected only a few times. The J gene is TRBJ2-7, the V gene TRBV7-8; D is unclear. CDR1 and CDR2 from the germline V gene are SGHVS and FQNEAQ. Trimming stripped 1 base from V and 2 bases from J, with 6 bases between. This CDR3 is 13 amino acids long. The chain's CDR3 is CASSLVPTYEQYF. The CDR3 bases are TGTGCCAGCAGCTTAGTCCCAACCTACGAGCAGTACTTC.

The chain joins TRBV5-4 to TRBJ1-3; 8 positions agree with TRBD1. Losses at the gene ends were 1 base for V and 4 bases for J; bases not matched to a gene: 4. This CDR3 has 15 residues. Germline assignment: CDR1 SGHNT and CDR2 YYREEE (reference sequence). The CDR3 bases are TGTGCCAGCAGCTTGATTGGACAGGGAGGAAACACCATATATTTT. This codes for CASSLIGQGGNTIYF. The whole variable domain, filled in from reference TRBV5-4 and TRBJ1-3, reads ETGVTQSPTHLIKTRGQQVTLRCSSQSGHNTVSWYQQALGQGPQFIFQYYREEENGRGNFPPRFSGLQFPNYSSELNVNALELDDSALYLCASSLIGQGGNTIYFGEGSWLTVV.

The V call is TRBV19, the J call TRBJ2-7; D perhaps matches TRBD2 (5 bases). Germline V gives CDR1 LNHDA, CDR2 SQIVND (reference sequence). This CDR3 contains 15 residues. The germline V and J ends were trimmed by 4 bases and 2 bases, with 15 bases remaining between them. The CDR3 nucleotides are TGTGCCAGTAGTACCGGTTGGAGAGGGACCTACGAGCAGTACTTC. It translates to CASSTGWRGTYEQYF.

The V call is TRBV5-4, the J call TRBJ1-2; 7 bases are a match to TRBD1. J lost 7 bases, V lost 0 bases, and 6 bases had no gene match. The germline V gene has CDR1 SGHNT and CDR2 YYREEE (reference sequence). This CDR3 has 14 amino acids. Written as DNA, the CDR3 is TGTGCCAGCAGCTTGGTGGGCAGGGACAGTGGCTACACCTTC. It translates to CASSLVGRDSGYTF.

This clone was detected a few times. V and J are TRBV6-2 or TRBV6-3 and TRBJ2-5; D is possibly TRBD2 (5 bases). This CDR3 comprises 15 residues. Trimming cost V 2 bases and J 2 bases, with 12 bases left between them. The germline V gene has CDR1 MNHEY and CDR2 SVGEGT. The DNA of the CDR3 is TGTGCCAGCAGTTACAGGACTCGCCGGCAAGAGACCCAGTACTTC. Translating gives CASSYRTRRQETQYF.

V usage is TRBV6-5 and J usage is TRBJ1-5, with D unclear. This CDR3 spans 13 amino acids. The V gene's germline CDR1 is MNHEY and CDR2 SVGAGI. Trimming shortened V by 7 bases and J by 1 base, and 8 bases separated the two germline ends. This CDR3 reads CASTGGSNQPQHF. The CDR3, as DNA: TGTGCCAGCACGGGAGGGAGCAATCAGCCCCAGCATTTT.

This chain joins TRBV18 and TRBJ2-1; unclear D gene. V gave up 1 base and J gave up 5 bases, with 12 bases separating them. The CDR3 is 15 residues long. CDR1 and CDR2 (germline): KGHSH, LQKENI. CDR3 protein: CASSPLASLNNEQFF. For the CDR3, the DNA is TGTGCCAGCTCACCACTGGCTAGTCTCAACAATGAGCAGTTCTTC.

The gene calls are TRBV4-1 and TRBJ2-7; possibly TRBD2 for D (6 bases). The V and J ends lost 5 bases and 5 bases respectively, with 13 bases between them. Germline assignment: CDR1 MGHRA and CDR2 YSYEKL. The CDR3 covers 13 residues. The chain's CDR3 is CASSVQGGDEQYF. The CDR3 DNA reads as TGCGCCAGCAGCGTCCAGGGAGGCGACGAGCAGTACTTC.

In this sample, this clone turned up once. The chain carries TRBV29-1 and TRBJ2-1, with D possibly TRBD1 on 6 matching bases. The V end was cut by 4 bases, the J end by 5 bases, with 6 bases between. The germline gives CDR1 SQVTM, CDR2 ANQGSEA. The length of the CDR3 is 11 residues. CDR3 DNA sequence: TGCAGCGTTGCAGGGGACAATGAGCAGTTCTTC. Its protein is CSVAGDNEQFF.

V and J are TRBV4-2 and TRBJ2-1; 9 positions match TRBD2. Germline CDR1 reads LGHNA; CDR2 reads YNFKEQ. The J segment lost 9 bases and the V segment lost 6 bases, leaving 12 bases of the junction unmatched. The CDR3 is 15 residues long. The CDR3 is CASSETGLAAGEQFF. The CDR3, as DNA: TGTGCCAGCAGTGAGACGGGACTAGCTGCTGGTGAGCAGTTCTTC.

V usage is TRBV5-4 and J usage is TRBJ1-1; 10 bases line up with TRBD1. Germline V gene lookup returns CDR1 SGHNT and CDR2 YYREEE (reference sequence). V shed 0 bases and J 6 bases; nucleotides not matched to a gene: 5. CDR3 length equals 15 residues. The DNA of the CDR3 is TGTGCCAGCAGCTTGGATTGGGACAGGGGTGCTGAAGCTTTCTTT. Translation: CASSLDWDRGAEAFF. The whole variable domain, filled in from reference TRBV5-4 and TRBJ1-1, reads ETGVTQSPTHLIKTRGQQVTLRCSSQSGHNTVSWYQQALGQGPQFIFQYYREEENGRGNFPPRFSGLQFPNYSSELNVNALELDDSALYLCASSLDWDRGAEAFFGQGTRLTVV.

V is TRBV28 and J is TRBJ2-7, with D perhaps matching TRBD1 (5 bases). CDR3 length: 15 residues. Per the germline V gene, CDR1 is MDHEN and CDR2 is SYDVKM. V was pared by 6 bases and J by 0 bases, with 15 bases between. The CDR3 DNA reads TGTGCCAGCAGAAACCATCCTAGGGGCTCCTACGAGCAGTACTTC. Protein product: CASRNHPRGSYEQYF.

This chain uses TRBV12-5 with TRBJ2-1; TRBD1 aligns across 7 bases. Germline V gene lookup returns CDR1 LGHNT and CDR2 FRNRAP. The CDR3 consists of 15 residues. The junction had 6 bases not matched to a gene; V was cut back by 3 bases and J by 4 bases. In nucleotides, the CDR3 is TGTGCTAGTGGTTTACGGGGACAGACATACAATGAGCAGTTCTTC. This translates into CASGLRGQTYNEQFF. Using reference TRBV12-5 and TRBJ2-1 for the parts outside the CDR3, the full variable domain is DARVTQTPRHKVTEMGQEVTMRCQPILGHNTVFWYRQTMMQGLELLAYFRNRAPLDDSGMPKDRFSAEMPDATLATLKIQPSEPRDSAVYFCASGLRGQTYNEQFFGPGTRLTVL.

The chain combines TRBV19 with TRBJ1-5; D gene ambiguous. The CDR3 sequence is 13 residues long. Germline V gene data show CDR1 as LNHDA and CDR2 as SQIVND (reference sequence). Trimming removed 10 bases at V and 6 bases at J, with 16 bases between. The CDR3 here is CATNGRRGQPQHF. The CDR3, as DNA: TGTGCCACCAACGGGAGGAGAGGTCAGCCCCAGCATTTT.

The chain uses TRBV6-2 or TRBV6-3 and TRBJ2-2, with 7 bases aligning to TRBD2. CDR3 size: 14 residues. Germline values: CDR1 MNHEY, CDR2 SVGEGT. V dropped 8 bases and J dropped 0; count of bases not matched to a gene: 3. CDR3 bases: TGTGCCAGCCGCCGGGGGGCGAACACCGGGGAGCTGTTTTTT. Amino acid sequence: CASRRGANTGELFF.

This clone was detected only a few times. V is TRBV19 and J is TRBJ2-2; D is possibly TRBD2 (5 bases). Per germline, CDR1 LNHDA and CDR2 SQIVND (reference sequence). This CDR3 comprises 14 residues. V was trimmed by 5 bases and J by 5 bases, leaving 12 bases between them. The CDR3 loop reads CASSPTRVTGELFF. The CDR3 coding sequence is TGTGCCAGTAGTCCCACTAGGGTTACCGGGGAGCTGTTTTTT.

This sequence joins TRBV5-1 and TRBJ2-1, with 9 positions matching TRBD2. CDR3 length equals 15 residues. The germline V gene has CDR1 SGHRS and CDR2 YFSETQ. Trimming at V came to 2 bases and at J to 1 base, leaving 1 base not matched to a gene. The CDR3 bases are TGCGCCAGCAGCTTTACTAGCGGGTCCTACAATGAGCAGTTCTTC. Translating it yields CASSFTSGSYNEQFF.

This sequence joins TRBV28 and TRBJ2-5; TRBD1 might be the D (6 bases). Germline loops: CDR1 MDHEN, CDR2 SYDVKM. V was trimmed by 10 bases and J by 5 bases, leaving 14 bases between them. The CDR3 sequence is 12 residues long. The CDR3 nucleotides read TGTGCCACCACAACAGGGATGGAGACCCAGTACTTC. Translation: CATTTGMETQYF.

This chain joins TRBV28 and TRBJ2-2, with 9 bases lining up with TRBD1. CDR3 length: 17 residues. J was trimmed by 1 base and V by 7 bases; bases with no gene match: 10. Germline loops: CDR1 MDHEN, CDR2 SYDVKM. For the CDR3, the DNA is TGTGCCAGCAACGTTAGCCCGGGACAGGGGAACACCGGGGAGCTGTTTTTT. Translating gives CASNVSPGQGNTGELFF.

CDR3 region: CASRLGALAVYNEQFF. CDR3 in DNA: TGTGCAAGTCGCTTAGGGGCACTAGCGGTCTACAATGAGCAGTTCTTC. This chain uses TRBV12-2 with TRBJ2-1; TRBD2, the table's D call, lacks a check against the DNA. TRBV12-2 has pseudogene status. This CDR3 has 16 residues.